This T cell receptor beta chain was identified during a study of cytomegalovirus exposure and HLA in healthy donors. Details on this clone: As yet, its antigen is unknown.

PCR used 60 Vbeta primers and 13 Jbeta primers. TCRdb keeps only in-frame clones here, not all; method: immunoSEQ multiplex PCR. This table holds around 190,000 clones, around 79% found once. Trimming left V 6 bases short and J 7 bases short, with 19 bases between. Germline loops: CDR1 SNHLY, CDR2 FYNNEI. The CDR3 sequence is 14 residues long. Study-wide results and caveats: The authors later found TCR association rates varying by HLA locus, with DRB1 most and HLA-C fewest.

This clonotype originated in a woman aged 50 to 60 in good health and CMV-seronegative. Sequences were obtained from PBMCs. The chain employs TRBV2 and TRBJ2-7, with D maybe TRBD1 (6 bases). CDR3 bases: TGTGCCAGCAGGAGGCCGAGGGACACGGGGGAGCAGTACTTC. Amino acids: CASRRPRDTGEQYF.